This T cell receptor beta chain is from a study of T cells after yellow fever vaccination. In the study overall: The fractions with low cell numbers were processed using SMART-Seq v4 Ultra Low Input. General observations from the study: FACS-sorted repertoires could harbor abundant contaminating bulk-population clonotypes. Post-booster reappearance was seen for most primary-vaccination clones (about 96% CD4, roughly 88% CD8). It was a small share of clonotypes that appeared in both CD4 and CD8 compartments.

About this clonotype: Its antigen is as yet unknown.

TCRdb processed the 5' RACE reads anew with MiXCR; each CDR3 protein has one entry. The data contain about 340,000 distinct CDR3 sequences, 8.5% to 10% of them singletons. Sequenced here: PBMCs, sampled on the day of the first yellow fever vaccination. The source of this sequence is a man aged 18 to 30 who received the YFV17D yellow fever vaccine.

CDR3 DNA sequence: TGTGCCAGCAGCGGGATGACAGGGCCGAACACTGAAGCTTTCTTT. Amino acid sequence: CASSGMTGPNTEAFF. This rearrangement joins TRBV7-9 to TRBJ1-1; TRBD1 aligns across 7 bases. Germline V gene sequence: CDR1 SEHNR, CDR2 FQNEAQ (reference sequence). The CDR3 consists of 15 residues. V was clipped by 5 bases and J by 1 base; unmatched bases: 7.